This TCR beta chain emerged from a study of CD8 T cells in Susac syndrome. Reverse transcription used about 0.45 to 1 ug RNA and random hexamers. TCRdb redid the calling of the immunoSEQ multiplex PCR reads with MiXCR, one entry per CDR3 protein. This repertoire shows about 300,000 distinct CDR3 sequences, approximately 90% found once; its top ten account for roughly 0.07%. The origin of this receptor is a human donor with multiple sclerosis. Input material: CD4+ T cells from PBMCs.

Written as DNA, the CDR3 is TGTGCCAGCAGACCACAGGGTTGCGAGACCCAGTACTTC. This sequence encodes CASRPQGCETQYF. The rearrangement joins TRBV6-9 to TRBJ2-5, with TRBD1 as a possible D gene (6 bases). Trimming cost V 6 bases and J 5 bases, with 13 bases left between them. This CDR3 is 13 amino acids long. The germline CDR1 and CDR2 sequences are MNHGY and SVAAGI.